The source of this T cell receptor beta chain is a study of tumor and adjacent non-tumor tissue in lung cancer. The wider study: Patients comprised about a dozen adenocarcinoma, 2 squamous cell carcinoma and 1 small cell lung cancer. Each sample yielded 4 million to 4.5 million productive TCRbeta reads on average.

Worth noting for this clonotype: The antigen is undetermined. Germline is not matched at one junction end, which may reflect a read error.

No cell sorting was done before RNA was extracted from the tissue. This non-tumor lung sample came from over 3 cm beyond the tumor edge. Points from the study as a whole: Tumor tissue had significantly higher TCR diversity than normal lung.

A modified ARM-PCR protocol with three rounds of nested PCR amplified TCRbeta. Using its own MiXCR run on the multiplex PCR reads, TCRdb lists one record per CDR3 protein. This sample has almost 75,000 distinct CDR3 sequences, with around 70% found just once. The length of the CDR3 is 12 residues. CDR1 is MNHNS and CDR2 is SASEGT in the germline V gene. The sequenced sample consisted of distant non-tumor lung tissue. The rearrangement links TRBV6-1 to TRBJ2-1; the match to TRBD2 covers 8 bases. The receptor's source is a woman in her forties or fifties with non-small cell lung cancer. CDR3 nucleotide sequence: TGTGCCTGCAGTAAGGGGACTAGGGGACTCTTCTTC. Amino acids: CACSKGTRGLFF.